The 18 T cell receptor beta chains in this list originate from one sample, sequenced in a study of a mutant IDH1 vaccine in newly diagnosed glioma. Their antigens remain unidentified. Indicated time point: week 23, last vaccination. Doses of 300 ug of mutant IDH1 20-mer peptide were given with topical imiquimod. Sequencing used immunoSEQ multiplex PCR; TCRdb keeps in-frame clones, though not all of them. Of around 55,000 clones detected, roughly 80% appear once; the ten largest clones hold 6.2%. The source was PBMCs, collected from a glioma patient whose treatment included an IDH1 peptide vaccine. The receptors come from a middle-aged man with glioma.

The chain joins TRBV6-6 to TRBJ1-5; a weak D match, TRBD1 (6 bases). V was cut by 5 bases and J by 1 base, with 12 bases left in between. The germline gives CDR1 MNHNY, CDR2 SVGAGI (reference sequence). This CDR3 comprises 15 residues. DNA for the CDR3: TGTGCCAGCAGTCGGGGGCAAACGAGCAATCAGCCCCAGCATTTT. It specifies CASSRGQTSNQPQHF.

The chain uses TRBV9 and TRBJ1-6, with D unclear. Trimming cost V 0 bases and J 7 bases, with 11 bases left between them. Germline V CDR1 and CDR2: SGDLS, YYNGEE. The CDR3 covers 15 residues. This CDR3 is CASSVDRGSNSPLHF. The CDR3 coding sequence is TGTGCCAGCAGCGTAGATCGAGGGAGCAATTCACCCCTCCACTTT.

This chain joins TRBV10-3 and TRBJ2-7; TRBD2 might be the D (6 bases). V dropped 0 bases and J dropped 2 bases, with 8 bases sitting between them. The CDR3 has 14 amino acids. Looked up from germline, CDR1 is ENHRY and CDR2 is SYGVKD. This CDR3 reads CAISESGGPYEQYF. CDR3 in DNA: TGTGCCATCAGTGAGTCAGGAGGGCCCTACGAGCAGTACTTC.

This clone appeared a single time. The chain couples TRBV25-1 to TRBJ1-1, with 10 bases matching TRBD1. This CDR3 region has 15 residues. V dropped 7 bases and J dropped 3; count of bases not matched to a gene: 8. From germline, CDR1 is MGHDK and CDR2 SYGVNS. CDR3 region: CASKPGQGWDTEAFF. In nucleotides, the CDR3 is TGTGCCAGCAAACCGGGACAGGGGTGGGACACTGAAGCTTTCTTT.

The chain carries TRBV15 and TRBJ1-2; weak D call: TRBD1 (6 bases). Germline loops: CDR1 LNHNV, CDR2 YYDKDF (reference sequence). This CDR3 comprises 15 residues. V shed 0 bases and J shed 2 bases, with 10 bases lying between them. The CDR3 DNA follows: TGTGCCACCAGCAGAGACCCAGGGGTGAACTATGGCTACACCTTC. This encodes CATSRDPGVNYGYTF.

The V and J genes are TRBV5-6 and TRBJ2-5; D is unclear. The V and J ends lost 4 bases and 1 base respectively, with 17 bases between them. Germline CDR1 is SGHDT and CDR2 is YYEEEE. This CDR3 contains 16 residues. The CDR3, as DNA: TGTGCCAGCAGCCGAGATCGAAGTATCCTCCAAGAGACCCAGTACTTC. Its translation is CASSRDRSILQETQYF.

This clone showed up just a few times. The J gene is TRBJ1-1, the V gene TRBV2; a weak D match, TRBD1 (6 bases). There are 16 residues in the CDR3. Germline V gene sequence: CDR1 SNHLY, CDR2 FYNNEI. V was pared by 0 bases and J by 1 base, with 12 bases between. The CDR3 DNA follows: TGTGCCAGCAGTGAAGCGAGGGGGACACCGAACACTGAAGCTTTCTTT. Its protein product is CASSEARGTPNTEAFF.

V usage is TRBV15 and J usage is TRBJ2-7; no reliable D call. Germline V gives CDR1 LNHNV, CDR2 YYDKDF (reference sequence). The CDR3 is made up of 14 amino acids. The V end was cut by 0 bases, the J end by 3 bases, with 9 bases between. CDR3 sequence: CATSRDRSSYEQYF. DNA for the CDR3: TGTGCCACCAGCAGAGATCGGTCTAGCTACGAGCAGTACTTC.

The chain couples TRBV11-2 to TRBJ2-3; 11 nucleotides match TRBD2. V lost 4 bases and J lost 0; bases outside the gene matches: 6. Germline CDR1 is SGHAT and CDR2 is FQNNGV. The CDR3 is 17 residues long. This CDR3 reads CASSSKIAGGSTDTQYF. The DNA for the CDR3 is TGTGCCAGCAGCTCAAAAATAGCGGGGGGGAGCACAGATACGCAGTATTTT.

J is TRBJ2-1 and V is TRBV2; perhaps TRBD2 as D (7 bases). This CDR3 contains 18 residues. With 2 bases removed from V and 4 bases from J, the gap between germline ends came to 21 bases. In germline, CDR1 is SNHLY, CDR2 FYNNEI. CDR3 nucleotides: TGTGCCAGCAGTGAAAGGGGAAGGGCGCGGGGGCTTTACAATGAGCAGTTCTTC. It specifies CASSERGRARGLYNEQFF. The entire variable domain, with the rest obtained from reference TRBV2 and TRBJ2-1, is as follows: EPEVTQTPSHQVTQMGQEVILRCVPISNHLYFYWYRQILGQKVEFLVSFYNNEISEKSEIFDDQFSVERPDGSNFTLKIRSTKLEDSAMYFCASSERGRARGLYNEQFFGPGTRLTVL.

This clone was found a few times. This chain connects TRBV2 to TRBJ1-1; no clear D gene. The CDR3 contains 13 residues. Germline loops: CDR1 SNHLY, CDR2 FYNNEI. With 3 bases removed from V and 2 bases from J, the gap between germline ends came to 7 bases. CDR3 protein: CASSDDINTEAFF. Written as DNA, the CDR3 is TGTGCCAGCAGTGATGATATCAACACTGAAGCTTTCTTT.

The chain couples TRBV7-9 to TRBJ2-4; no clear D. V lost 5 bases, J lost 5 bases, and 10 bases lay in between. This CDR3 has 13 residues. Germline V gives CDR1 SEHNR, CDR2 FQNEAQ (reference sequence). This chain's CDR3 is CASSPGGQNIQYF. The CDR3 DNA reads as TGTGCCAGCAGCCCAGGCGGCCAAAACATTCAGTACTTC.

This sequence joins TRBV6-6 and TRBJ2-7; 10 bases agree with TRBD1. V lost 6 bases, J lost 1 base, and 3 bases stayed unmatched. The CDR3 has 14 amino acids. CDR1 is MNHNY, CDR2 SVGAGI, per germline (reference sequence). CDR3 in amino acids: CASRSDRGSYEQYF. CDR3 nucleotide sequence: TGTGCCAGCAGGTCGGACAGGGGGTCCTACGAGCAGTACTTC.

The chain carries TRBV27 and TRBJ2-7; D is ambiguous. The CDR3 sequence is 12 residues long. Germline CDR1 reads MNHEY; CDR2 reads SMNVEV (reference sequence). Between the trimmed V and J ends, which lost 7 bases and 4 bases, there was a span of 11 bases. The DNA of the CDR3 is TGTGCCAGCATGGCCCCAGGTTACGAGCAGTACTTC. Protein sequence: CASMAPGYEQYF.

J is TRBJ2-6 and V is TRBV6-6, with D possibly matching TRBD2 (5 bases). The CDR3 is 15 residues long. Trimming shortened V by 4 bases and J by 4 bases, and 11 bases separated the two germline ends. Germline V gives CDR1 MNHNY, CDR2 SVGAGI (reference sequence). CDR3 amino acids: CASSFTPGGANVLTF. The CDR3 DNA reads TGTGCCAGCAGTTTCACCCCGGGGGGGGCCAACGTCCTGACTTTC.

The rearrangement uses TRBV5-1 and TRBJ2-1, with TRBD2 as a possible D gene (6 bases). The germline gives CDR1 SGHRS, CDR2 YFSETQ. The germline V and J ends were trimmed by 0 bases and 4 bases, with 8 bases remaining between them. This CDR3 spans 14 amino acids. CDR3 residues: CASSLDGGYNEQFF. The DNA of the CDR3 is TGCGCCAGCAGCTTGGACGGGGGTTACAATGAGCAGTTCTTC.

The genes are TRBV5-6 and TRBJ2-5; D is unresolved. CDR1 SGHDT and CDR2 YYEEEE come from the germline V gene. The CDR3 covers 17 residues. V was pared by 0 bases and J by 6 bases, with 21 bases between. The chain's CDR3 is CASSLAPGRSPRQTQYF. The CDR3 nucleotides are TGTGCCAGCAGCTTGGCCCCAGGACGATCACCAAGACAGACCCAGTACTTC.

The V and J genes are TRBV5-4 and TRBJ2-7, with D possibly matching TRBD2 (5 bases). CDR1 and CDR2 (germline): SGHNT, YYREEE (reference sequence). The germline V and J ends were trimmed by 1 base and 7 bases, with 12 bases remaining between them. There are 13 residues in the CDR3. The DNA for the CDR3 is TGTGCCAGCAGCTTGTGGTCCCAGCGGGAGCAGTACTTC. It translates to CASSLWSQREQYF.